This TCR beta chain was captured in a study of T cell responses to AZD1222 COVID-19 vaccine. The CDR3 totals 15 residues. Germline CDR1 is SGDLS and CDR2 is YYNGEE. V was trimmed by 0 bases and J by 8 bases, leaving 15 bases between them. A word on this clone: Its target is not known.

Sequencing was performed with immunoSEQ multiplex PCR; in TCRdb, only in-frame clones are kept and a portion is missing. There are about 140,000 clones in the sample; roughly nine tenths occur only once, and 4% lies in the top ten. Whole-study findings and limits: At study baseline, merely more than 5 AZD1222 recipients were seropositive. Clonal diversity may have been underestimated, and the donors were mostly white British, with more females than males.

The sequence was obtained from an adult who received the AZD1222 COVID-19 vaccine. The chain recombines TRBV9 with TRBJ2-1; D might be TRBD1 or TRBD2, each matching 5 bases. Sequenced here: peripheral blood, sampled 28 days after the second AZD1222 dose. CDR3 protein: CASSVGGRPADEQFF. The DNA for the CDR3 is TGTGCCAGCAGCGTAGGGGGCCGTCCAGCGGATGAGCAGTTCTTC.